This TCR beta chain was obtained from a study of cytomegalovirus exposure and HLA in healthy donors. Some clones are missing from TCRdb's copy, which holds only in-frame ones; the method was immunoSEQ multiplex PCR. This table has about 130,000 clones, around 90% appearing once. V was clipped by 7 bases and J by 3 bases, with 13 bases between them. The CDR3 runs 13 residues. Germline V CDR1 and CDR2: MNHEY, SVGAGI. The sequence derives from a woman between 18 and 29 years old in good health and CMV-seronegative. The V call is TRBV6-5, the J call TRBJ2-7; D remains unclear. Sequenced material: PBMCs. CDR3 in amino acids: CASTLQTGYEQYF. CDR3 coding DNA: TGTGCCAGCACTCTCCAAACCGGCTACGAGCAGTACTTC.